The sequence of this TCR beta chain was determined in a study of tumor-infiltrating lymphocytes in primary liver carcinoma. Study-wide results and limits: The proportion of top clones found throughout all five tumor regions was only about 8-25%.

Scientists recovered RNA and DNA together from approximately 20-30 mg of unsorted bulk tissue. The patients, who had chronic HBV infection, were treatment-naive (untreated). There were five separate regions sampled from each tumor. The length of the CDR3 is 12 residues. The V end lost 6 bases, the J end lost 4 bases, and 9 bases lay between the germline ends. A primer in the constant region served to generate TCR beta cDNA from approximately 460 ng of total RNA. Employing slightly modified ARM-PCR, three nested multiplex PCR rounds were run, and these gave rise to the TCR beta libraries. It was with TRBV1-TRBV30 forward primers and a C-beta reverse primer that the first two PCR rounds were run, at approximately 9 cycles each. TCRdb called the multiplex PCR reads again in MiXCR, with one record for every CDR3 protein. The profile shows 90,000 to 150,000 distinct CDR3 sequences, around 60% of them singletons.

In this sample, this clonotype turned up many times. Its antigen is undetermined. The clonotype was recovered from a woman between 55 and 75 years old with primary liver carcinoma and hepatitis B virus infection. This rearrangement joins TRBV12-3 or TRBV12-4 to TRBJ1-2, with D uncertain. Specimen: liver tumor tissue from sampling region 1. Subset described: tumor region T1, superior pole. The CDR3 DNA follows: TGTGCCAGCAGAGACAAGGGCTATGGCTACACCTTC. The encoded protein is CASRDKGYGYTF.